The rows below give T cell receptor beta chains drawn from one sample of a study of a mutant IDH1 vaccine in newly diagnosed glioma. The data were produced by immunoSEQ multiplex PCR, yet TCRdb's version contains in-frame clones alone and is incomplete. The sample has more than 80,000 clones, 83% seen once. The sequencing here drew on PBMCs, taken from a glioma patient treated with radiotherapy, temozolomide or both. The receptors shown here come from a woman between 45 and 65 years old with glioma. Each CDR3 is given with its conserved first and last residue. A D gene is named only where the DNA matches it firmly. Where a row states a size, it is once, few, many or the class of an expanded clone; other rows omit it.

length	size	V	D	J	CDR3	DNA
15	-	TRBV5-5	-	TRBJ1-5	CASSRETGYNQPQHF	TGTGCCAGCAGCCGAGAGACAGGCTACAATCAGCCCCAGCATTTT
13	-	TRBV7-2	TRBD1	TRBJ1-5	CASSGTDNQPQHF	TGTGCCAGCAGCGGGACAGACAATCAGCCCCAGCATTTT
17	-	TRBV27	-	TRBJ1-1	CASSLSLAGPGGAEAFF	TGTGCCAGCAGTTTATCCCTAGCGGGTCCGGGAGGCGCTGAAGCTTTCTTT
15	-	TRBV4-3	-	TRBJ2-7	CASSQVVGGGNEQYF	TGCGCCAGCAGCCAAGTAGTTGGTGGAGGTAACGAGCAGTACTTC
13	few	TRBV6-1	TRBD1	TRBJ1-5	CAGGDRGYQPQHF	TGTGCCGGCGGGGACAGGGGCTATCAGCCCCAGCATTTT
11	-	TRBV11-3	-	TRBJ2-5	CASMLRETQYF	TGTGCCAGCATGCTTCGGGAGACCCAGTACTTC
15	-	TRBV9	TRBD1	TRBJ1-1	CASSKRQGMNTEAFF	TGTGCCAGCAGCAAACGACAGGGGATGAACACTGAAGCTTTCTTT
16	-	TRBV5-4	TRBD2	TRBJ2-3	CASSFGAGGRTDTQYF	TGTGCCAGCAGCTTTGGTGCGGGGGGCCGCACAGATACGCAGTATTTT
13	-	TRBV18	-	TRBJ2-7	CASSPRGTYEQYF	TGTGCCAGCTCACCAAGGGGAACCTACGAGCAGTACTTC
13	-	TRBV2	-	TRBJ1-4	CALTQGQGEKLFF	TGTGCCCTCACGCAAGGGCAGGGGGAAAAACTGTTTTTT
17	-	TRBV19	TRBD1	TRBJ1-6	CASTRGIGTAIHSPLHF	TGTGCCAGTACCCGAGGGATAGGGACAGCCATACATTCACCCCTCCACTTT
16	once	TRBV5-4	TRBD2	TRBJ2-3	CASSQDERGRTDTQYF	TGTGCCAGCAGCCAAGATGAGCGGGGCCGCACAGATACGCAGTATTTT
16	-	TRBV13	-	TRBJ1-3	CASSLRTSGSGNTIYF	TGTGCCAGCAGCTTAAGGACTTCGGGCTCTGGAAACACCATATATTTT
13	medium-sized	TRBV5-1	TRBD2	TRBJ2-3	CASTSGSTDTQYF	TGCGCCAGCACTAGCGGGTCCACAGATACGCAGTATTTT
10	few	TRBV20-1	-	TRBJ1-2	CSASLYGYTF	TGCAGTGCTAGTCTCTATGGCTACACCTTC
14	-	TRBV19	-	TRBJ2-2	CASSPGEVTGELFF	TGTGCCAGTTCGCCCGGGGAGGTCACCGGGGAGCTGTTTTTT
14	-	TRBV9	TRBD1	TRBJ2-7	CASSHTGGSNEQYF	TGTGCCAGCAGCCACACAGGGGGCTCCAACGAGCAGTACTTC
13	-	TRBV30	-	TRBJ1-2	CAWSPPLQGGYTF	TGTGCCTGGAGCCCTCCATTGCAGGGTGGCTACACCTTC
15	-	TRBV7-7	TRBD2	TRBJ2-1	CASSRGLAGVNEQFF	TGTGCCAGCAGCCGGGGACTAGCGGGGGTCAATGAGCAGTTCTTC
13	-	TRBV2	-	TRBJ1-6	CASIEVSDSPLHF	TGTGCCAGCATCGAGGTTTCGGATTCACCCCTCCACTTT
14	once	TRBV14	-	TRBJ1-6	CASSQLGGESPLHF	TGTGCCAGCAGCCAATTGGGGGGAGAATCACCCCTCCACTTT
16	-	TRBV5-6	TRBD1	TRBJ2-7	CASSFQTGQPPAKQYF	TGTGCCAGCAGCTTCCAAACGGGACAGCCGCCGGCCAAGCAGTACTTC
16	-	TRBV5-1	-	TRBJ2-3	CASSPQPGTSTDTQYF	TGCGCCAGCAGCCCGCAACCCGGGACTAGCACAGATACGCAGTATTTT
15	-	TRBV11-3	-	TRBJ1-2	CASSLGLGANYGYTF	TGTGCCAGCAGCTTAGGGCTAGGGGCAAACTATGGCTACACCTTC
13	-	TRBV5-4	-	TRBJ1-1	CASSLHRVAEAFF	TGTGCCAGCAGCTTGCACAGGGTTGCTGAAGCTTTCTTT
16	once	TRBV4-1	-	TRBJ1-1	CASSQDVWQGGTEAFF	TGCGCCAGCAGCCAAGACGTCTGGCAGGGAGGCACTGAAGCTTTCTTT
17	-	TRBV21-1	-	TRBJ1-1	CASSKDGGPLSNTEAFF	TGTGCCAGCAGCAAAGATGGGGGACCCTTAAGCAACACTGAAGCTTTCTTT
17	-	TRBV6-1	-	TRBJ1-1	CASSEYQARTVNTEAFF	TGTGCCAGCAGTGAATATCAAGCACGGACAGTGAACACTGAAGCTTTCTTT